This record concerns one T cell receptor (beta chain) sequence. The antigen is unknown. These data originate in a study of cytomegalovirus exposure and HLA in healthy donors. Likely unrecorded immune exposures existed in these nominally healthy donors. Overall study results and limits: TCR beta V- and J-gene trimming was later associated with a missense DCLRE1C variant. In a later analysis, CMV-associated beta chains were mostly HLA-associated, it appeared. An assumption of roughly uniform sequencing depth across donors underlay the presence/absence analyses.

This CDR3 comprises 15 residues. Per germline, CDR1 SEHNR and CDR2 FQNEAQ (reference sequence). The V gene lost 1 base and the J gene lost 4 bases, with 10 bases spanning the gap. Use of 60 Vbeta and 13 Jbeta primers characterized the PCR. TCRdb's copy holds only in-frame clones and misses some; the assay was immunoSEQ multiplex PCR. The table has about 130,000 clones, roughly two thirds seen once. The rearrangement links TRBV7-9 to TRBJ1-4; D perhaps matches TRBD1 (5 bases). This sequence originates from a young man in good health and CMV-seropositive. Sequencing used PBMCs. For the CDR3, the DNA is TGTGCCAGCAGCTTAGGTGGGACTGATAATGAAAAACTGTTTTTT. Its protein is CASSLGGTDNEKLFF.